The 26 T cell receptor beta chains below all came from one sample that was sequenced in a study of blood T cell repertoires in COVID-19. Measured with immunoSEQ multiplex PCR; TCRdb has only the in-frame clones, and not every one. The sample carries approximately 160,000 clones, approximately 80% recorded once. The material sequenced was peripheral blood. The receptors shown here come from a woman aged 45-65 years in a cohort sampled during active or convalescent COVID-19.

This chain joins TRBV9 and TRBJ1-2; unclear D gene. Germline CDR1 and CDR2: SGDLS and YYNGEE. Deletions cut 4 bases from V and 0 bases from J, with 19 bases between. The CDR3 loop spans 17 amino acids. This chain's CDR3 is CASSLAVSHSSNYGYTF. The CDR3 DNA follows: TGTGCCAGCAGCCTCGCGGTGAGTCACTCATCTAACTATGGCTACACCTTC.

By sample share, this clone is medium-sized. The chain recombines TRBV7-9 with TRBJ2-7, with 7 positions matching TRBD1. There are 17 residues in the CDR3. Losses at the gene ends were 6 bases for V and 0 bases for J; bases not matched to a gene: 14. Germline loops: CDR1 SEHNR, CDR2 FQNEAQ (reference sequence). CDR3 DNA sequence: TGTGCCAGCAGTCTCCCCGGGCCGGGACAGAGCTCCTACGAGCAGTACTTC. Its protein is CASSLPGPGQSSYEQYF.

The J gene is TRBJ2-5, the V gene TRBV15; the match to TRBD2 covers 12 bases. The CDR3 is 17 amino acids. The germline V gene has CDR1 LNHNV and CDR2 YYDKDF (reference sequence). V lost 2 bases, J lost 0 bases, and 4 bases stayed unmatched. The CDR3 nucleotides are TGTGCCACCAGCAGACGGCTAGCGGGGGGGTACCAAGAGACCCAGTACTTC. Translating gives CATSRRLAGGYQETQYF.

The V call is TRBV30, the J call TRBJ1-1; 8 positions match TRBD1. The CDR3 consists of 15 residues. Trimming cost V 5 bases and J 1 base; bases outside gene matches: 9. The germline V gene encodes CDR1 GTSNPN and CDR2 SVGIG (reference sequence). The CDR3 region is CAWGPSGTGNTEAFF. The CDR3 nucleotides are TGTGCCTGGGGCCCCTCCGGGACAGGGAACACTGAAGCTTTCTTT.

The rearrangement links TRBV20-1 to TRBJ2-1, with 8 bases lining up with TRBD2. CDR3 length equals 16 residues. Germline values: CDR1 DFQATT, CDR2 SNEGSKA (reference sequence). The trim removed 3 bases at V and 0 bases at J, leaving 7 bases unmatched. CDR3 protein: CSASSGGVNSYNEQFF. The CDR3 DNA sequence: TGCAGTGCTAGTTCGGGGGGGGTGAACTCCTACAATGAGCAGTTCTTC.

This chain uses TRBV19 with TRBJ2-1, with D possibly matching TRBD1 (6 bases). The V gene's germline CDR1 is LNHDA and CDR2 SQIVND (reference sequence). The CDR3 length is 16 residues. V was cut by 3 bases and J by 1 base, with 13 bases left in between. CDR3 sequence (DNA): TGTGCCAGTAGTATTCCCCGACAGGTTTCCTACAATGAGCAGTTCTTC. Translating gives CASSIPRQVSYNEQFF.

The V call is TRBV5-1, the J call TRBJ2-1; D possibly corresponds to TRBD2 (6 bases). Trimming cost V 0 bases and J 9 bases, with 16 bases left between them. The CDR3 contains 15 residues. Germline CDR1 and CDR2: SGHRS and YFSETQ. The chain's CDR3 is CASSLGVGRGSEQFF. CDR3 sequence (DNA): TGCGCCAGCAGCTTGGGGGTTGGGCGGGGTAGTGAGCAGTTCTTC.

V and J are TRBV12-3 or TRBV12-4 and TRBJ1-2; D is unclear. The CDR3 contains 13 residues. Between the trimmed V and J ends, which lost 5 bases and 3 bases, there was a span of 10 bases. The CDR3 loop is CASSPRGYYGYTF. CDR3 DNA: TGTGCCAGCAGTCCACGGGGTTACTATGGCTACACCTTC.

The rearrangement uses TRBV27 and TRBJ2-3; 7 bases are a match to TRBD1. In germline, CDR1 is MNHEY, CDR2 SMNVEV (reference sequence). This CDR3 has 15 residues. V lost 3 bases and J lost 2; bases outside the gene matches: 5. For the CDR3, the DNA is TGTGCCAGCAGTTTGAGGGGGCAGTCCACAGATACGCAGTATTTT. This translates into CASSLRGQSTDTQYF.

This chain links TRBV6-5 with TRBJ2-7; 8 bases match TRBD1. This CDR3 region has 13 residues. The trim removed 6 bases at V and 2 bases at J, leaving 3 bases unmatched. Germline CDR1 reads MNHEY; CDR2 reads SVGAGI. CDR3 protein: CASRTGATYEQYF. Written as DNA, the CDR3 is TGTGCCAGCAGGACAGGGGCTACCTACGAGCAGTACTTC.

This chain links TRBV29-1 with TRBJ2-5, with D perhaps TRBD2 (6 bases). The CDR3 consists of 14 residues. Germline CDR1 SQVTM, CDR2 ANQGSEA. V was cut by 6 bases and J by 5 bases, with 19 bases left in between. The CDR3 sequence: CSVQPPGVGETQYF. DNA of the CDR3: TGCAGCGTCCAGCCCCCGGGGGTCGGGGAGACCCAGTACTTC.

The rearrangement uses TRBV14 and TRBJ2-5, with D tentatively TRBD1 (6 bases). The V gene's germline CDR1 is SGHDN and CDR2 FVKESK. The V gene lost 3 bases and the J gene lost 4 bases, with 9 bases spanning the gap. CDR3 length equals 13 residues. The CDR3 sequence is CASSQVGAETQYF. The DNA of the CDR3 is TGTGCCAGCAGCCAGGTGGGGGCAGAGACCCAGTACTTC.

This clone was picked up one time. The V and J genes are TRBV7-2 and TRBJ1-1; 7 bases are shared with TRBD1. The CDR3 contains 13 residues. CDR1 and CDR2 (germline): SGHTA, FQGNSA. Trimming at V came to 5 bases and at J to 0 bases, leaving 0 bases not matched to a gene. The DNA for the CDR3 is TGTGCCAGCAGCGGACAGGTGAACACTGAAGCTTTCTTT. This translates into CASSGQVNTEAFF.

The chain is built from TRBV7-6 and TRBJ1-2, with TRBD1 matching 9 bases. V gave up 5 bases and J gave up 8 bases; unmatched junction bases: 6. Germline V gives CDR1 SGHVS, CDR2 FNYEAQ. The CDR3 extends over 13 amino acids. The CDR3 bases are TGTGCCAGCAGCAAACAGGGGGCGCGGGGCTACACCTTC. Its protein is CASSKQGARGYTF.

As to this clone: At one end the junction does not follow the germline gene, possibly because of a read error. The rearrangement joins TRBV6-5 to TRBJ2-5, with 9 bases lining up with TRBD2. In germline, CDR1 is MNHEY, CDR2 SVGAGI. This CDR3 has 15 residues. The CDR3: CASRISGTSREAQYF. CDR3 bases: TGTGCCAGCAGGATTTCCGGGACTAGCAGAGAGGCCCAGTACTTC.

The J gene is TRBJ1-6, the V gene TRBV19, with TRBD1 identical over 10 bases. The germline gives CDR1 LNHDA, CDR2 SQIVND (reference sequence). The CDR3 length is 14 residues. After removal of 6 bases from V and 10 bases from J, the junction contained 6 bases not matched to a gene. The CDR3 loop is CASRDRGIRSPLHF. The DNA for the CDR3 is TGTGCCAGTAGGGACAGGGGGATTAGATCACCCCTCCACTTT.

The chain is built from TRBV3-1 (or the pseudogene TRBV3-2) and TRBJ1-2; maybe TRBD1 (5 bases). Trimming stripped 4 bases from V and 4 bases from J, with 16 bases between. This CDR3 has 15 amino acids. Germline CDR1 LGHDT, CDR2 YNNKEL (reference sequence). CDR3 sequence reads: CASSPVGRGLYGYTF. For the CDR3, the DNA is TGTGCCAGCAGCCCCGTCGGGAGGGGTCTCTATGGCTACACCTTC.

The chain employs TRBV18 and TRBJ1-5; TRBD1 matches 7 bases. The CDR3 is made up of 13 amino acids. Germline lookup yields CDR1 KGHSH and CDR2 LQKENI. With 7 bases clipped from V and 5 bases from J, the junction kept 5 bases outside the gene matches. Written as DNA, the CDR3 is TGTGCCAGCTTACAGGGGTTCGATCAGCCCCAGCATTTT. This gives the protein CASLQGFDQPQHF.

This chain uses TRBV20-1 with TRBJ1-1; D is unresolved. The CDR3 totals 11 residues. Per germline, CDR1 DFQATT and CDR2 SNEGSKA (reference sequence). V gave up 3 bases and J gave up 3 bases, with 5 bases separating them. CDR3 in DNA: TGCAGTGCTAGCCGGGACACTGAAGCTTTCTTT. As protein: CSASRDTEAFF.

This sequence joins TRBV6-1 and TRBJ1-3; 9 bases fit TRBD1. The CDR3 totals 20 residues. J gave up 7 bases and V 4 bases, and 23 bases lay outside the gene matches. Looked up from germline, CDR1 is MNHNS and CDR2 is SASEGT. Here the CDR3 reads CASSATTQGGTGGSRNTIYF. The CDR3 region has the DNA TGTGCCAGCAGTGCCACAACTCAAGGTGGTACAGGGGGCTCTAGGAACACCATATATTTT.

V and J are TRBV5-1 and TRBJ2-2; no definite D call. CDR3 length equals 14 residues. CDR1 is SGHRS, CDR2 YFSETQ, per germline. V was shortened by 1 base and J by 0 bases, with 4 bases between the two germline ends. This chain's CDR3 is CASSLQTNTGELFF. CDR3 sequence (DNA): TGCGCCAGCAGCTTGCAGACGAACACCGGGGAGCTGTTTTTT.

A single count supports this clone. This rearrangement joins TRBV2 to TRBJ2-7; TRBD1 agrees at 10 bases. Losses at the gene ends were 6 bases for V and 5 bases for J; bases not matched to a gene: 10. CDR1 is SNHLY and CDR2 is FYNNEI in the germline V gene. The CDR3 consists of 15 residues. In nucleotides, the CDR3 is TGTGCCAGCAGATCCCGACAGGGGGCGCTTCACGAGCAGTACTTC. Protein sequence: CASRSRQGALHEQYF.

This chain uses TRBV6-5 with TRBJ1-2; 10 bases line up with TRBD1. Unmatched junction bases numbered 9, after V lost 2 bases and J lost 6 bases. Germline loops: CDR1 MNHEY, CDR2 SVGAGI. The CDR3 length is 16 residues. As DNA, the CDR3 is TGTGCCAGCAGTTACACCACCGGGACAGGGGTTAATGGCTACACCTTC. Its protein is CASSYTTGTGVNGYTF.

This chain connects TRBV3-1 (or the pseudogene TRBV3-2) to TRBJ1-6, with a weak D call TRBD1 (5 bases). Germline loops: CDR1 LGHDT, CDR2 YNNKEL (reference sequence). Deletions cut 0 bases from V and 9 bases from J, with 15 bases between. The CDR3 has 16 residues. The CDR3 here is CASSQDGGGSGSPLHF. The DNA for the CDR3 is TGTGCCAGCAGCCAAGATGGCGGGGGTTCAGGTTCACCCCTCCACTTT.

The chain links TRBV19 to TRBJ1-1; 8 positions match TRBD1. V lost 10 bases and J lost 3; bases outside the gene matches: 7. The germline V gene encodes CDR1 LNHDA and CDR2 SQIVND (reference sequence). The CDR3 totals 13 residues. The CDR3 DNA sequence: TGTGCCACCCGGACAGGGACGCACACTGAAGCTTTCTTT. This encodes CATRTGTHTEAFF.

The chain employs TRBV24-1 and TRBJ2-3; perhaps TRBD1 as D (5 bases). Trimming shortened V by 9 bases and J by 6 bases, and 9 bases separated the two germline ends. Germline V gives CDR1 KGHDR, CDR2 SFDVKD. This CDR3 comprises 11 residues. CDR3 residues: CATARGDTQYF. CDR3 coding DNA: TGTGCCACCGCAAGGGGCGATACGCAGTATTTT.